The 27 T cell receptor beta chains below come from one sample, sequenced in a study of post-analysis software for immune sequencing data. Study-level results: Several TRBV segments (TRBV5-6, TRBV5-1 and TRBV20-1 among them) occurred more frequently in patients than in controls.

TCR beta cDNA libraries had unique molecular identifiers. TCRdb reprocessed the PCR reads with MiXCR, giving one entry per CDR3 protein. Here the sample spans 350,000 to 450,000 distinct CDR3 sequences, 30% to 45% being singletons. For these TCRs, the target antigens are not known. The specimen sequenced was blood. These receptors originate from a girl aged 2-10 years with multiple sclerosis.

This clonotype was counted a few times. The V gene is TRBV29-1, the J gene TRBJ2-4; perhaps TRBD2 as D (5 bases). Matching the DNA end better, TRBJ2-7 makes the J call doubtful. Germline loops: CDR1 SQVTM, CDR2 ANQGSEA. The CDR3 contains 14 residues. The CDR3 nucleotides are TGCAGCGTTGAGTCCCTCAGCGGACCAAACGAGCAGTACTTC. This codes for CSVESLSGPNEQYF.

J is TRBJ2-3 and V is TRBV3-1, with D hard to call. CDR3 length: 13 amino acids. Germline V gene sequence: CDR1 LGHDT, CDR2 YNNKEL (reference sequence). Trimming took off 0 bases at V and 2 bases at J, with 3 bases between the two ends. CDR3 loop: CASSQDYTDTQYF. In nucleotides, the CDR3 is TGTGCCAGCAGCCAAGACTACACAGATACGCAGTATTTT.

CDR3 loop: CARAGGMNTEAFF. In DNA form, the CDR3 reads TGTGCCAGGGCGGGGGGGATGAACACTGAAGCTTTCTTT. V usage is TRBV6-5 and J usage is TRBJ1-1, with a tentative D call TRBD1 (5 bases). Germline CDR1 is MNHEY and CDR2 is SVGAGI. The V end was cut by 9 bases, the J end by 0 bases, with 11 bases between. The CDR3 is 13 residues long.

This sequence joins TRBV18 and TRBJ2-7; 8 bases match TRBD1. The last part of the DNA fits TRBJ2-5 better; the J call may be wrong. CDR1 is KGHSH, CDR2 LQKENI, per germline. CDR3 length: 16 amino acids. This CDR3 reads CASSPPWTGFLETQYF. DNA of the CDR3: TGTGCCAGCTCACCACCTTGGACAGGGTTTTTGGAGACCCAGTACTTC.

This chain links TRBV10-1 with TRBJ2-1, with 9 bases that match TRBD1. The trim removed 4 bases at V and 6 bases at J, leaving 16 bases unmatched. Per germline, CDR1 WNHNN and CDR2 SYGVQD (reference sequence). The CDR3 sequence is 18 residues long. CDR3 DNA sequence: TGCGCCAGCAGTGGGTCCTTAGATTCGGACAGGGGTATCAATGAGCAGTTCTTC. It yields the protein CASSGSLDSDRGINEQFF.

This clonotype has just a few counts. J is TRBJ2-3 and V is TRBV28; D uncertain. The germline CDR1 and CDR2 sequences are MDHEN and SYDVKM. V lost 2 bases, J lost 1 base, and 7 bases lay in between. The CDR3 length is 14 residues. CDR3 loop: CASSLQQRTDTQYF. The CDR3 DNA is TGTGCCAGCAGTTTACAACAGCGCACAGATACGCAGTATTTT.

V and J are TRBV2 and TRBJ2-7, with D possibly matching TRBD2 (6 bases). V lost 7 bases, J lost 6 bases, and 13 bases lay in between. CDR3 length: 12 amino acids. CDR1 SNHLY and CDR2 FYNNEI come from the germline V gene. Here the CDR3 reads CASITQGGEQYF. In nucleotides, the CDR3 is TGTGCCAGCATAACCCAGGGAGGCGAGCAGTACTTC.

The chain uses TRBV19 and TRBJ1-1; TRBD1 is a possible D gene (5 bases). This CDR3 contains 11 residues. V lost 7 bases and J 7 bases, leaving 10 bases between the germline ends. The germline CDR1 and CDR2 sequences are LNHDA and SQIVND (reference sequence). CDR3 in amino acids: CASIIQGEAFF. The DNA for the CDR3 is TGTGCCAGTATAATTCAGGGTGAAGCTTTCTTT.

V is TRBV7-9 and J is TRBJ2-5; D possibly corresponds to TRBD1 (6 bases). V lost 6 bases and J 3 bases, leaving 17 bases between the germline ends. Germline CDR1 reads SEHNR; CDR2 reads FQNEAQ (reference sequence). CDR3 length equals 15 residues. CDR3 sequence (DNA): TGTGCCAGCAGTCTACAGGGTAGTCGAGAAGAGACCCAGTACTTC. Translating gives CASSLQGSREETQYF. Variable domain in full (rest from reference TRBV7-9 and TRBJ2-5): DTGVSQNPRHKITKRGQNVTFRCDPISEHNRLYWYRQTLGQGPEFLTYFQNEAQLEKSRLLSDRFSAERPKGSFSTLEIQRTEQGDSAMYLCASSLQGSREETQYFGPGTRLLVL.

This clonotype was observed a handful of times. The chain links TRBV10-2 to TRBJ2-7, with D tentatively TRBD1 or TRBD2 (5 bases each). Trimming left V 4 bases short and J 0 bases short, with 13 bases between. The CDR3 is 15 amino acids. Germline V lookup: CDR1 WSHSY, CDR2 SAAADI. In nucleotides, the CDR3 is TGCGCCAGCAGTGTCCGGGACGAAAACTCCTACGAGCAGTACTTC. It encodes CASSVRDENSYEQYF.

This sequence joins TRBV24-1 and TRBJ2-7, with 8 positions matching TRBD1. The junction had 6 bases not matched to a gene; V was cut back by 5 bases and J by 4 bases. Germline-derived CDR1 and CDR2 are KGHDR and SFDVKD. CDR3 length equals 14 residues. The CDR3 here is CATSAPGQAYEQYF. The CDR3 DNA follows: TGTGCCACCAGTGCCCCGGGACAGGCGTACGAGCAGTACTTC.

This clonotype showed up just a few times. J is TRBJ2-1 and V is TRBV2; no reliable D call. The CDR3 sequence is 16 residues long. Germline V gene sequence: CDR1 SNHLY, CDR2 FYNNEI. Trimming cost V 7 bases and J 6 bases, with 22 bases left between them. As DNA, the CDR3 is TGTGCCAGCAACCTCTTACCATCGCAAACGGGCAATGAGCAGTTCTTC. As protein: CASNLLPSQTGNEQFF.

This clonotype was seen a handful of times. The chain employs TRBV27 and TRBJ2-7, with 8 nucleotides matching TRBD2. V lost 6 bases and J lost 3; bases outside the gene matches: 13. In germline, CDR1 is MNHEY, CDR2 SMNVEV (reference sequence). The CDR3 is 16 amino acids. This CDR3 is CASSGSREGLLYEQYF. The CDR3 DNA follows: TGTGCCAGCAGCGGGTCCCGGGAGGGCTTACTCTACGAGCAGTACTTC.

The J gene is TRBJ2-1, the V gene TRBV18, with unresolved D. Germline V CDR1 and CDR2: KGHSH, LQKENI. The CDR3 runs to 14 residues. Trimming pared 2 bases from V and 5 bases from J, leaving 10 bases between. The CDR3 loop reads CASSPNAADNEQFF. The CDR3 nucleotides read TGTGCCAGCTCACCAAATGCGGCAGACAATGAGCAGTTCTTC.

V usage is TRBV3-1 and J usage is TRBJ2-7; TRBD1 is a possible D gene (6 bases). Between the trimmed V and J ends, which lost 3 bases and 2 bases, there was a span of 17 bases. Per germline, CDR1 LGHDT and CDR2 YNNKEL (reference sequence). The CDR3 is 16 residues long. The CDR3 bases are TGTGCCAGCAGCCAGGGGGACACACAAAGTCCCTACGAGCAGTACTTC. It yields the protein CASSQGDTQSPYEQYF.

In its sample, this clonotype was seen a few times. V gene TRBV7-3 combines with J gene TRBJ2-7; D gene uncertain. The CDR3 is made up of 8 amino acids. V lost 9 bases and J 7 bases, leaving 4 bases between the germline ends. Germline V gene sequence: CDR1 SGHTA, CDR2 FQGTGA. The CDR3 sequence is CARGEQYF. The DNA of the CDR3 is TGTGCCAGGGGGGAGCAGTACTTC.

This chain links TRBV12-3 or TRBV12-4 with TRBJ1-3; D gene ambiguous. V gave up 4 bases and J gave up 0 bases, with 10 bases separating them. The CDR3 sequence is 15 residues long. For the CDR3, the DNA is TGTGCCAGCAGTTCGGGCAGGAGCTCTGGAAACACCATATATTTT. It is translated as CASSSGRSSGNTIYF.

This clonotype was counted many times. This chain joins TRBV29-1 and TRBJ2-7; D is uncertain. Trimming removed 5 bases at V and 1 base at J, with 9 bases between. The CDR3 extends over 12 amino acids. Looked up from germline, CDR1 is SQVTM and CDR2 is ANQGSEA. CDR3 sequence (DNA): TGCAGCGTTCGGGCAACTTCCTACGAGCAGTACTTC. This encodes CSVRATSYEQYF.

Here the CDR3 DNA reads TGTACCAGCAGCAACCGGGACAGACCCTACGAGCAGTACTTC. Translated, it gives CTSSNRDRPYEQYF. The chain recombines TRBV7-2 with TRBJ2-7; 7 positions agree with TRBD1. The CDR3 has 14 residues. The germline V gene has CDR1 SGHTA and CDR2 FQGNSA. V lost 5 bases to trimming and J lost 2 bases; unmatched junction nucleotides: 6. Full variable domain (missing parts from reference TRBV7-2 and TRBJ2-7): GAGVSQSPSNKVTEKGKDVELRCDPISGHTALYWYRQSLGQGLEFLIYFQGNSAPDKSGLPSDRFSAERTGGSVSTLTIQRTQQEDSAVYLCTSSNRDRPYEQYFGPGTRLTVT.

This clonotype was observed a handful of times. Here the CDR3 reads CSAGPNSADTQYF. For the CDR3, the DNA is TGCAGCGCCGGGCCCAACTCAGCAGATACGCAGTATTTT. The gene calls are TRBV29-1 and TRBJ2-3; D remains unclear. Germline-derived CDR1 and CDR2 are SQVTM and ANQGSEA. The CDR3 is 13 residues long. Trimming removed 7 bases from V and 4 bases from J, with 15 bases in between.

This clonotype was counted between two and nine times. V is TRBV6-5 and J is TRBJ2-5; 8 bases are shared with TRBD2. The germline V gene has CDR1 MNHEY and CDR2 SVGAGI. V dropped 2 bases and J dropped 4; count of bases not matched to a gene: 9. The CDR3 loop spans 16 amino acids. This chain's CDR3 is CASSYSRGGLGETQYF. CDR3 in DNA: TGTGCCAGCAGTTACAGCCGGGGGGGCCTGGGAGAGACCCAGTACTTC.

V is TRBV4-1 and J is TRBJ1-1, with 9 bases that match TRBD1. CDR3 length: 17 residues. With 3 bases clipped from V and 0 bases from J, the junction kept 8 bases outside the gene matches. Germline values: CDR1 MGHRA, CDR2 YSYEKL. The CDR3 here is CASSHDRGYLMNTEAFF. The DNA of the CDR3 is TGCGCCAGCAGCCACGACAGGGGGTATCTCATGAACACTGAAGCTTTCTTT.

The rearrangement joins TRBV2 to TRBJ1-1, with 7 bases fitting TRBD1. CDR1 is SNHLY, CDR2 FYNNEI, per germline. After removal of 6 bases from V and 6 bases from J, the junction contained 10 bases not matched to a gene. This CDR3 comprises 14 residues. The CDR3: CASSPTGRGAEAFF. CDR3 bases: TGTGCCAGCAGCCCGACAGGGAGGGGGGCTGAAGCTTTCTTT.

This clonotype was seen more than once but under ten times. The V gene is TRBV12-3 or TRBV12-4, the J gene TRBJ2-3, with 10 bases identical to TRBD1. Trimming at V came to 5 bases and at J to 0 bases, leaving 5 bases not matched to a gene. The CDR3 loop spans 16 amino acids. The DNA of the CDR3 is TGTGCCAGCAGTCCTGGGACAGGGGCAAGCACAGATACGCAGTATTTT. It specifies CASSPGTGASTDTQYF.

In its sample, this clonotype was seen a few times. The chain uses TRBV7-3 and TRBJ2-1, with TRBD1 identical over 10 bases. This CDR3 contains 13 residues. Germline CDR1 SGHTA, CDR2 FQGTGA. The J segment lost 10 bases and the V segment lost 5 bases, leaving 5 bases of the junction unmatched. The CDR3 sequence is CASSDRGRVEQFF. The CDR3 coding sequence is TGTGCCAGCAGCGACAGGGGGCGCGTCGAGCAGTTCTTC.

This clonotype was found many times. The genes are TRBV28 and TRBJ2-3, with D possibly TRBD2 on 5 matching bases. Germline V gene sequence: CDR1 MDHEN, CDR2 SYDVKM. V lost 3 bases and J 2 bases, leaving 15 bases between the germline ends. The CDR3 is 16 residues long. CDR3 amino acids: CASSLWLALYTDTQYF. The CDR3 nucleotides read TGTGCCAGCAGTTTGTGGCTAGCATTATACACAGATACGCAGTATTTT.

This sequence joins TRBV7-2 and TRBJ2-7, with D unclear. Trimming shortened V by 7 bases and J by 7 bases, and 20 bases separated the two germline ends. The CDR3 has 14 amino acids. Germline V CDR1 and CDR2: SGHTA, FQGNSA. CDR3 in amino acids: CASTLQETVGEQYF. The CDR3 DNA reads as TGTGCCAGCACCCTCCAAGAGACGGTGGGGGAGCAGTACTTC. The complete variable domain, with remaining parts taken from reference TRBV7-2 and TRBJ2-7, reads GAGVSQSPSNKVTEKGKDVELRCDPISGHTALYWYRQSLGQGLEFLIYFQGNSAPDKSGLPSDRFSAERTGGSVSTLTIQRTQQEDSAVYLCASTLQETVGEQYFGPGTRLTVT.